Given below is one T cell receptor (beta chain) in context. The data were produced by immunoSEQ multiplex PCR, yet TCRdb's version contains in-frame clones alone and is incomplete. The table lists 200,000 to 250,000 clones, roughly 87% of them singletons, with around 6% in the top ten. The ends were cut back, 7 bases at V and 0 bases at J, with 19 bases in the middle. Germline values: CDR1 LNHDA, CDR2 SQIVND (reference sequence). This CDR3 spans 18 amino acids. This record belongs to a study of blood T cell repertoires in COVID-19. Sequenced: PBMCs or T cells enriched from blood (not recorded which). The V gene is TRBV19, the J gene TRBJ2-6, with D maybe TRBD2 (6 bases). This TCR was recovered from a woman aged 25 to 39 with acute COVID-19. CDR3 residues: CASTMLRAGNSGANVLTF. DNA for the CDR3: TGTGCCAGTACCATGCTAAGAGCGGGTAACTCTGGGGCCAACGTCCTGACTTTC. The full variable domain, in which reference TRBV19 and TRBJ2-6 provide the parts outside the CDR3, is DGGITQSPKYLFRKEGQNVTLSCEQNLNHDAMYWYRQDPGQGLRLIYYSQIVNDFQKGDIAEGYSVSREKKESFPLTVTSAQKNPTAFYLCASTMLRAGNSGANVLTFGAGSRLTVL.